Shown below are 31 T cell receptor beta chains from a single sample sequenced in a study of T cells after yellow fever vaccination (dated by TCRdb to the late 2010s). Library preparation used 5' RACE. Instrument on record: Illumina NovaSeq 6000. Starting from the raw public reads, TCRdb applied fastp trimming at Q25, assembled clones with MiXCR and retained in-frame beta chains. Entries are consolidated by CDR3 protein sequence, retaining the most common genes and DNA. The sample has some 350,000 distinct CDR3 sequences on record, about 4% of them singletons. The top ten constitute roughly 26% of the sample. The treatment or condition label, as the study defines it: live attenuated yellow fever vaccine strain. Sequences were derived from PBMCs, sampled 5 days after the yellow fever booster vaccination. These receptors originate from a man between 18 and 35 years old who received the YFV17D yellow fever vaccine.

For the CDR3, the DNA is TGCAGCGTTGAAAAGGGAGAAAAACTGTTTTTT. This gives the protein CSVEKGEKLFF. V is TRBV29-1 and J is TRBJ1-4; D is ambiguous. Germline V gives CDR1 SQVTM, CDR2 ANQGSEA. V lost 2 bases to trimming and J lost 8 bases, with 6 bases between them. The CDR3 consists of 11 residues.

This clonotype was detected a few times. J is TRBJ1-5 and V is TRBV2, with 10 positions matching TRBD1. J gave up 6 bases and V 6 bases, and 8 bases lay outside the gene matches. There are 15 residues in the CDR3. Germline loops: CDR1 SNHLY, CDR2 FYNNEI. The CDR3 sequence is CASRADRGHGQPQHF. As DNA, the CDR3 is TGTGCCAGCAGAGCCGACAGGGGGCATGGTCAGCCCCAGCATTTT.

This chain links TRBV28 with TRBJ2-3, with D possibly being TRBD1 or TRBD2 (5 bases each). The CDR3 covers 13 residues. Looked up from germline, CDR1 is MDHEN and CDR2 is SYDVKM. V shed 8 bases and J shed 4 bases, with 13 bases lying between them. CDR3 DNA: TGTGCCAGCGAGAGGGGCCAGGCAGATACGCAGTATTTT. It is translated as CASERGQADTQYF. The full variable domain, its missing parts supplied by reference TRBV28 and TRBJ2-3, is DVKVTQSSRYLVKRTGEKVFLECVQDMDHENMFWYRQDPGLGLRLIYFSYDVKMKEKGDIPEGYSVSREKKERFSLILESASTNQTSMYLCASERGQADTQYFGPGTRLTVL.

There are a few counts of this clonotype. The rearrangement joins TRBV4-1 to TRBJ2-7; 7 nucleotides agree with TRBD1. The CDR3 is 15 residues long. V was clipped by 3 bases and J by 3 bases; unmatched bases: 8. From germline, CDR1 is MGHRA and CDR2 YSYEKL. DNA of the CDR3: TGCGCCAGCAGCCACCCCCTTGGGACAGACTACGAGCAGTACTTC. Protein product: CASSHPLGTDYEQYF.

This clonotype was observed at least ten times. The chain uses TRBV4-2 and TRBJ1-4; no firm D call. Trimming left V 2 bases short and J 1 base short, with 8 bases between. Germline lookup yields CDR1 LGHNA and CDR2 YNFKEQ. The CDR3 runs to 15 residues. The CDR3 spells CASSQRGGTNEKLFF. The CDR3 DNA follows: TGTGCCAGCAGCCAACGCGGAGGAACTAATGAAAAACTGTTTTTT.

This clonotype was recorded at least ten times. The CDR3 is CASSIWKETQYF. DNA for the CDR3: TGTGCCAGTAGTATTTGGAAAGAGACCCAGTACTTC. The V gene is TRBV19, the J gene TRBJ2-5, with D unresolved. The V and J ends lost 3 bases and 3 bases respectively, with 5 bases between them. Germline V lookup: CDR1 LNHDA, CDR2 SQIVND (reference sequence). The CDR3 is made up of 12 amino acids.

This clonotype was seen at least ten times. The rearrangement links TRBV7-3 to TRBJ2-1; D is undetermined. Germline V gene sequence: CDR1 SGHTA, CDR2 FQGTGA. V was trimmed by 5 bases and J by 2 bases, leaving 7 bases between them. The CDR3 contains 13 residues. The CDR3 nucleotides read TGTGCCAGCAGCACTGGTCCCTACAATGAGCAGTTCTTC. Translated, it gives CASSTGPYNEQFF.

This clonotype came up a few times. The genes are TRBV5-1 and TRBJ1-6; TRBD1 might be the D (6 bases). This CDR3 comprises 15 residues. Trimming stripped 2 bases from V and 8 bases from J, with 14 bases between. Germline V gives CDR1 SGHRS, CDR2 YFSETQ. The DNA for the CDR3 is TGCGCCAGCAGCTTCGCACAGGGAGTCGATTCACCCCTCCACTTT. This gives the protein CASSFAQGVDSPLHF.

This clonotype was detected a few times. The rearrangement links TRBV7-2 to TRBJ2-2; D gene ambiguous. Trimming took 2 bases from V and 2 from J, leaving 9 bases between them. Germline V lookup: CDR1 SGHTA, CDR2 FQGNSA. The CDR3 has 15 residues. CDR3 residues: CASSLRAVNTGELFF. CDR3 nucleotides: TGTGCCAGCAGCTTAAGGGCTGTTAACACCGGGGAGCTGTTTTTT.

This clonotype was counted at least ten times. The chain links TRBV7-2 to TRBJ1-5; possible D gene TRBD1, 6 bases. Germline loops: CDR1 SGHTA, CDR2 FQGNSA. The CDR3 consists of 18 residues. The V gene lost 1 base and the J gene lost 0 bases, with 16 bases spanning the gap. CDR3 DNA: TGTGCCAGCAGCTTAGGTGGGACACCTGCTTATAGCAATCAGCCCCAGCATTTT. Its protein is CASSLGGTPAYSNQPQHF.

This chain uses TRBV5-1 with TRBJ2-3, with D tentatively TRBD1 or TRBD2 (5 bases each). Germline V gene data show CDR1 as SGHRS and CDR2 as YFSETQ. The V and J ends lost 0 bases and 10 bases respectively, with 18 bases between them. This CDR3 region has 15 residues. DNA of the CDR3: TGCGCCAGCAGCTTGGACGGGACCAACAGATGGGCGCAGTATTTT. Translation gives CASSLDGTNRWAQYF.

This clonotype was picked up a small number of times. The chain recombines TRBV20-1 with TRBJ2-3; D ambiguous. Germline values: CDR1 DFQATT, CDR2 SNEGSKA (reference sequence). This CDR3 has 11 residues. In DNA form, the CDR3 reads TGCAGCTCGGGCCCTCCAGATACGCAGTATTTT. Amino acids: CSSGPPDTQYF.

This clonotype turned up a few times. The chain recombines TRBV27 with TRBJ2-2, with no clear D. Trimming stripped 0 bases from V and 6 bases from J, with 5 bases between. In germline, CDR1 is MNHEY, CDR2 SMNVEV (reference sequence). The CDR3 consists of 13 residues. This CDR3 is CASSLSWAGELFF. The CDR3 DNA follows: TGTGCCAGCAGTTTATCATGGGCCGGGGAGCTGTTTTTT.

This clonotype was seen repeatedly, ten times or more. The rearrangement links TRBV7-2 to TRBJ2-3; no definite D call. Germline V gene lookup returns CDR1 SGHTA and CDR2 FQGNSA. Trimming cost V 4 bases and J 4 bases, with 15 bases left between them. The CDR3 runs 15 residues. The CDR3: CASSSWTSGADTQYF. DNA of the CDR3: TGTGCCAGCAGCTCCTGGACCTCGGGCGCAGATACGCAGTATTTT.

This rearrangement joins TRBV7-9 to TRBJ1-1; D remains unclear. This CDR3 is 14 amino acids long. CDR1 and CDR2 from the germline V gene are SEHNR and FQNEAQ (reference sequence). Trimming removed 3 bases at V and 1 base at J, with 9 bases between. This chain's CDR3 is CASSFTPGNTEAFF. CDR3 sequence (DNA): TGTGCCAGCAGCTTTACCCCAGGGAACACTGAAGCTTTCTTT.

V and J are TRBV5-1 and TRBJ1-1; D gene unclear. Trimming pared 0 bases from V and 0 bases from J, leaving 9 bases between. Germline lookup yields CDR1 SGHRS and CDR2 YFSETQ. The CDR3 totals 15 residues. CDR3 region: CASSLGAGLNTEAFF. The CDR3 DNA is TGCGCCAGCAGCTTGGGAGCGGGTTTGAACACTGAAGCTTTCTTT.

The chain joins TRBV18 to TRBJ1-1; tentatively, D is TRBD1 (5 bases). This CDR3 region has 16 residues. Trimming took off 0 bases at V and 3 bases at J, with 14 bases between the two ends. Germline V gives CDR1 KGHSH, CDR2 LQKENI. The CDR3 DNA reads TGTGCCAGCTCACCACCGAGGTCAGGGTGGTACACTGAAGCTTTCTTT. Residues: CASSPPRSGWYTEAFF. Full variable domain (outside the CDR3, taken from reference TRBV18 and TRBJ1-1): NAGVMQNPRHLVRRRGQEARLRCSPMKGHSHVYWYRQLPEEGLKFMVYLQKENIIDESGMPKERFSAEFPKEGPSILRIQQVVRGDSAAYFCASSPPRSGWYTEAFFGQGTRLTVV.

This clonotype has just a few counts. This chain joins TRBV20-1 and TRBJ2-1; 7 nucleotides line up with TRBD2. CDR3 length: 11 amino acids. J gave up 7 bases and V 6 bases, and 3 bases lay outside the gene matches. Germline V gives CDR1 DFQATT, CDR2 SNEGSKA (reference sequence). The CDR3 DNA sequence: TGCAGTGCCGAAGCGGGGAATGAGCAGTTCTTC. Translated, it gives CSAEAGNEQFF.

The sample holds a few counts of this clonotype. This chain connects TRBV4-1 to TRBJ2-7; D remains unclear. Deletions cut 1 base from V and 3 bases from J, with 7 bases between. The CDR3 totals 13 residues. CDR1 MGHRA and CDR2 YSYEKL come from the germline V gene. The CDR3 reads CASSQVQGYEQYV. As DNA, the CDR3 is TGCGCCAGCAGCCAAGTGCAAGGCTACGAGCAGTACGTC.

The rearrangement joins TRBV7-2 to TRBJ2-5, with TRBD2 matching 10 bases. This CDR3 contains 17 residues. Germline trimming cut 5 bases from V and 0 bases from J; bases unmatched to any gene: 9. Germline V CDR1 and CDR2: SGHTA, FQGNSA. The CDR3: CASSPSWTSGYQETQYF. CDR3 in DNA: TGTGCCAGCAGCCCCAGCTGGACTAGCGGATACCAAGAGACCCAGTACTTC.

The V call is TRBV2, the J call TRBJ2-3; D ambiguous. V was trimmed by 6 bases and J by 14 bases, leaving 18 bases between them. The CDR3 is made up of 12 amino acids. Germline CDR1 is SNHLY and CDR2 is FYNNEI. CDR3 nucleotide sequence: TGTGCCAGCAGAGATAGCCTTACCCCTTGGTATTTT. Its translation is CASRDSLTPWYF.

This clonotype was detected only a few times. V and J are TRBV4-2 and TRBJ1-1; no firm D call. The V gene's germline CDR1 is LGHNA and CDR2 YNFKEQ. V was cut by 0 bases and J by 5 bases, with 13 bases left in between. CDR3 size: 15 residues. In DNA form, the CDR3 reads TGTGCCAGCAGCCAAGAGGCCCTTAGGAGGACTGAAGCTTTCTTT. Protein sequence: CASSQEALRRTEAFF.

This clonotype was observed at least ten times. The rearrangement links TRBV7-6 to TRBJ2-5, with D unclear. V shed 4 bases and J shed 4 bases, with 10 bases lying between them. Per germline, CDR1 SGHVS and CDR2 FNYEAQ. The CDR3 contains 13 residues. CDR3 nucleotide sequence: TGTGCCAGCAGCTCCCTCCGGAGAGAGACCCAGTACTTC. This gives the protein CASSSLRRETQYF.

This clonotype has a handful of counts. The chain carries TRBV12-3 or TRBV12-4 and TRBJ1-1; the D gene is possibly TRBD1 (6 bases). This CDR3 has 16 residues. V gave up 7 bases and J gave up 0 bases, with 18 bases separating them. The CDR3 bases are TGTGCCAGCATCATAACCGGGACAAACATGAACACTGAAGCTTTCTTT. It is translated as CASIITGTNMNTEAFF.

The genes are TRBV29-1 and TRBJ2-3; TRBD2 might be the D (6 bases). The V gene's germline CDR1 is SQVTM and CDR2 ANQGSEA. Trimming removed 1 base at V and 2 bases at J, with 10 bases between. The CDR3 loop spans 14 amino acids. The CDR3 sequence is CSVEVGDFTDTQYF. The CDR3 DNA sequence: TGCAGCGTTGAAGTGGGGGACTTCACAGATACGCAGTATTTT.

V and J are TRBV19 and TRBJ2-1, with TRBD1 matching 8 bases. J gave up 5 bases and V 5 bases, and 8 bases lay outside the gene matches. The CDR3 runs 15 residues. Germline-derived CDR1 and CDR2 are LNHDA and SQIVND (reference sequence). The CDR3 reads CASSFSGTGDNEQFF. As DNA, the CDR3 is TGTGCCAGTAGTTTCTCCGGGACAGGTGACAATGAGCAGTTCTTC.

The CDR3 region has the DNA TGTGCCAGCAGCCTCTCCGGGGGAGGAAGCACAGATACGCAGTATTTT. Its protein is CASSLSGGGSTDTQYF. V and J are TRBV7-9 and TRBJ2-3; maybe TRBD2 (6 bases). Trimming took 5 bases from V and 0 from J, leaving 15 bases between them. Germline V lookup: CDR1 SEHNR, CDR2 FQNEAQ (reference sequence). The CDR3 spans 16 residues.

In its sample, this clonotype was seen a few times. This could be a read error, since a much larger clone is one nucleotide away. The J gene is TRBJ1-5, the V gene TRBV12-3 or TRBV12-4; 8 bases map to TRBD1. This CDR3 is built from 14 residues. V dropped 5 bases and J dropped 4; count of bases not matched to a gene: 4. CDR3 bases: TGTGCCAGCAGTCGGACAGGGAGAAATCAGCCCCAGCATTTT. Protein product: CASSRTGRNQPQHF.

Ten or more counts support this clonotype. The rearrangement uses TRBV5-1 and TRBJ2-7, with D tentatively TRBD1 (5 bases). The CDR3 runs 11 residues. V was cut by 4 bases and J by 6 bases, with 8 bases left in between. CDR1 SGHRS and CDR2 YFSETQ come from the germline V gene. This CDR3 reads CASSEDSEQYF. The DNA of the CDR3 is TGCGCCAGCAGCGAAGACAGCGAGCAGTACTTC.

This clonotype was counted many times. CDR3 sequence: CASSRDTGFSEAFF. CDR3 coding DNA: TGCGCCAGCAGCCGAGATACAGGGTTCTCTGAAGCTTTCTTT. V is TRBV4-3 and J is TRBJ1-1; tentatively, D is TRBD1 (6 bases). CDR1 and CDR2 from the germline V gene are LGHNA and YSLEER. V gave up 4 bases and J gave up 6 bases, with 15 bases separating them. CDR3 length: 14 residues.

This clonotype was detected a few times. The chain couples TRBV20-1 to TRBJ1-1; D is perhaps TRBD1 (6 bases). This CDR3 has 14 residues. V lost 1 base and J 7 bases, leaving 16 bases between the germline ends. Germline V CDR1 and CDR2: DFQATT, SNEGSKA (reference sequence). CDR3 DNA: TGCAGTGCTAGAGCTCCGGGGGGCCCCGTTGAAGCTTTCTTT. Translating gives CSARAPGGPVEAFF.